These 21 T cell receptor beta chains were all obtained from the same sample, sequenced in a study of beta chain features in type 1 diabetes. These TCRs' antigens remain unknown. Study-level points and caveats: All four CD4+ subsets of Type 1 diabetes patients contained TCRB CDR3s that were moderately but significantly shorter.

Isolated RNA was reverse transcribed in full, so expressed TCRB transcripts were sequenced. Repertoires were generated with immunoSEQ multiplex PCR, while TCRdb's copy carries only in-frame clones and drops some. The sample contains some 270,000 clones, 11% of which appear only once. Material for sequencing was naive CD4+ T cells from blood. All receptors derive from a man aged 25 to 45 with type 1 diabetes.

This clone was observed a few times. V is TRBV5-1 and J is TRBJ1-1; TRBD1 is a possible D gene (6 bases). Germline-derived CDR1 and CDR2 are SGHRS and YFSETQ. The V end was cut by 3 bases, the J end by 1 base, with 13 bases between. The CDR3 length is 15 residues. This CDR3 reads CASSSGQSQNTEAFF. As DNA, the CDR3 is TGCGCCAGCAGCTCCGGACAGTCGCAGAACACTGAAGCTTTCTTT.

The chain links TRBV5-1 to TRBJ2-1; 7 nucleotides line up with TRBD2. This CDR3 is 13 amino acids long. The trim removed 3 bases at V and 5 bases at J, leaving 2 bases unmatched. The germline V gene encodes CDR1 SGHRS and CDR2 YFSETQ. The CDR3 bases are TGCGCCAGCAGCTCGCTAGCGGACAATGAGCAGTTCTTC. It specifies CASSSLADNEQFF.

This clone was found a few times. The chain employs TRBV7-2 and TRBJ2-7; D is unclear. Germline V gene sequence: CDR1 SGHTA, CDR2 FQGNSA. The CDR3 totals 14 residues. Deletions cut 8 bases from V and 3 bases from J, with 17 bases between. The CDR3: CASSIPMRIYEQYF. The CDR3 DNA reads TGTGCCAGCTCGATACCGATGAGAATCTACGAGCAGTACTTC.

The chain uses TRBV4-3 and TRBJ1-2, with D possibly TRBD1 on 6 matching bases. This CDR3 has 16 amino acids. V was clipped by 0 bases and J by 5 bases, with 16 bases between them. Germline-derived CDR1 and CDR2 are LGHNA and YSLEER. This CDR3 is CASSQDLGQKFYGYTF. The CDR3, as DNA: TGCGCCAGCAGCCAAGATCTTGGACAGAAGTTTTATGGCTACACCTTC.

The chain links TRBV5-4 to TRBJ1-6, with D unclear. With 2 bases removed from V and 0 bases from J, the gap between germline ends came to 6 bases. The CDR3 runs to 15 residues. Germline V gene sequence: CDR1 SGHNT, CDR2 YYREEE (reference sequence). The CDR3 nucleotides are TGTGCCAGCAGCTTAGACTTCTCCTATAATTCACCCCTCCACTTT. This sequence encodes CASSLDFSYNSPLHF.

The V gene is TRBV6-1, the J gene TRBJ1-5; D is unresolved. V shed 3 bases and J shed 5 bases, with 5 bases lying between them. In germline, CDR1 is MNHNS, CDR2 SASEGT. The CDR3 runs to 12 residues. The CDR3, as DNA: TGTGCCAGCAGTGAGAGTGATCAGCCCCAGCATTTT. Translating it yields CASSESDQPQHF.

The V gene is TRBV10-3, the J gene TRBJ1-1, with 8 bases identical to TRBD1. With V trimmed by 8 bases and J by 6 bases, 11 bases remained unmatched. The CDR3 runs to 14 residues. In germline, CDR1 is ENHRY, CDR2 SYGVKD. The CDR3 nucleotides read TGTGCCATCGTATCGGACAGGGAGGGCGCTGAAGCTTTCTTT. Encoded protein: CAIVSDREGAEAFF.

V is TRBV7-9 and J is TRBJ2-4; D is perhaps TRBD2 (6 bases). Germline CDR1 SEHNR, CDR2 FQNEAQ (reference sequence). There are 15 residues in the CDR3. V was cut by 5 bases and J by 8 bases, with 19 bases left in between. This CDR3 is CASSVLMGGVDIQYF. Written as DNA, the CDR3 is TGTGCCAGCAGCGTCCTGATGGGGGGTGTCGACATTCAGTACTTC.

This chain links TRBV15 with TRBJ1-4; no firm D call. Germline assignment: CDR1 LNHNV and CDR2 YYDKDF (reference sequence). V was clipped by 0 bases and J by 4 bases, with 12 bases between them. CDR3 length: 16 amino acids. CDR3 residues: CATSRESPAGNEKLFF. DNA for the CDR3: TGTGCCACCAGCAGAGAAAGTCCCGCGGGTAATGAAAAACTGTTTTTT. The variable domain in full, completed from reference TRBV15 and TRBJ1-4, reads DAMVIQNPRYQVTQFGKPVTLSCSQTLNHNVMYWYQQKSSQAPKLLFHYYDKDFNNEADTPDNFQSRRPNTSFCFLDIRSPGLGDTAMYLCATSRESPAGNEKLFFGSGTQLSVL.

The chain has TRBV5-4 and TRBJ2-3, with 9 nucleotides matching TRBD2. CDR1 SGHNT and CDR2 YYREEE come from the germline V gene (reference sequence). This CDR3 is built from 15 residues. V lost 1 base to trimming and J lost 5 bases; unmatched junction nucleotides: 5. The CDR3 DNA sequence: TGTGCCAGCAGCTTGCCAGCGGGGGGCCGAGATACGCAGTATTTT. This sequence encodes CASSLPAGGRDTQYF.

The chain employs TRBV11-2 and TRBJ2-7, with 11 bases identical to TRBD2. V was pared by 5 bases and J by 3 bases, with 3 bases of the junction left unmatched. Germline V lookup: CDR1 SGHAT, CDR2 FQNNGV. The CDR3 is 14 residues long. CDR3 protein: CASSQGLAGYEQYF. CDR3 nucleotides: TGTGCCAGCAGCCAAGGACTAGCGGGCTACGAGCAGTACTTC.

J is TRBJ1-2 and V is TRBV25-1; D is unclear. This CDR3 contains 13 residues. V dropped 7 bases and J dropped 2 bases, with 11 bases sitting between them. From germline, CDR1 is MGHDK and CDR2 SYGVNS. CDR3: CASTRAGNYGYTF. DNA of the CDR3: TGTGCCAGCACCCGGGCGGGGAACTATGGCTACACCTTC.

The chain couples TRBV7-3 to TRBJ1-2, with D possibly matching TRBD1 (5 bases). CDR1 is SGHTA, CDR2 FQGTGA, per germline. CDR3 length: 13 amino acids. Trimming left V 3 bases short and J 7 bases short, with 12 bases between. This chain's CDR3 is CASSLGGARGYTF. In DNA form, the CDR3 reads TGTGCCAGCAGCTTGGGAGGGGCTCGTGGCTACACCTTC.

The chain is built from TRBV2 and TRBJ2-7; tentative D call: TRBD2 (6 bases). CDR3 length: 14 residues. Germline CDR1 SNHLY, CDR2 FYNNEI. The V gene lost 5 bases and the J gene lost 0 bases, with 11 bases spanning the gap. CDR3 in DNA: TGTGCCAGCAGTTGGGACTTGGACTCCTACGAGCAGTACTTC. It encodes CASSWDLDSYEQYF.

This clone was counted ten times or more. The V call is TRBV21-1, the J call TRBJ2-5; TRBD2, the table's D call, was not compared with the DNA. TRBV21-1 is a documented pseudogene. This CDR3 is 11 amino acids long. CDR3 DNA: TGTGCCAGCAGCAGGGAGGGGACCCAGTACTTC. Translation gives CASSREGTQYF.

This clone was seen a handful of times. V gene TRBV5-6 combines with J gene TRBJ2-7; D is ambiguous. V was shortened by 6 bases and J by 1 base, with 17 bases between the two germline ends. Germline V gene data show CDR1 as SGHDT and CDR2 as YYEEEE. The CDR3 covers 15 residues. The chain's CDR3 is CASKLRSAFSYEQYF. CDR3 in DNA: TGTGCCAGCAAGTTGAGGTCGGCCTTTTCCTACGAGCAGTACTTC.

The chain combines TRBV28 with TRBJ2-6; 7 bases fit TRBD1. Germline CDR1 is MDHEN and CDR2 is SYDVKM. The J segment lost 3 bases and the V segment lost 5 bases, leaving 10 bases of the junction unmatched. There are 17 residues in the CDR3. CDR3 DNA sequence: TGTGCCAGCAGTGTACCCCTCGACAGGGTTGGGGCCAACGTCCTGACTTTC. Protein sequence: CASSVPLDRVGANVLTF.

This clone came up a few times. This chain uses TRBV9 with TRBJ2-1; 9 bases are a match to TRBD2. The CDR3 sequence is 15 residues long. Looked up from germline, CDR1 is SGDLS and CDR2 is YYNGEE. V shed 1 base and J 9 bases; nucleotides not matched to a gene: 8. CDR3 protein: CASSVMAGGRGEQFF. The CDR3 nucleotides read TGTGCCAGCAGCGTAATGGCGGGGGGGCGAGGTGAGCAGTTCTTC.

This clone was detected a few times. The chain has TRBV5-6 and TRBJ1-3; the match to TRBD1 covers 7 bases. The CDR3 has 16 amino acids. V shed 4 bases, J shed 4 bases, and the junction held 11 bases outside the gene matches. The germline V gene encodes CDR1 SGHDT and CDR2 YYEEEE. The CDR3 loop is CASSRIDRERGNTIYF. CDR3 DNA: TGTGCCAGCAGCAGGATCGACAGGGAAAGGGGAAACACCATATATTTT.

This chain's CDR3 is CASSRGGKGGRDGYTF. In nucleotides, the CDR3 is TGTGCCAGCAGCCGAGGGGGAAAAGGTGGTCGAGATGGCTACACCTTC. The chain links TRBV5-4 to TRBJ1-2; D may be TRBD1 (6 bases). Trimming pared 4 bases from V and 6 bases from J, leaving 22 bases between. There are 16 residues in the CDR3. In germline, CDR1 is SGHNT, CDR2 YYREEE (reference sequence).

In this sample, this clone turned up a few times. The CDR3 DNA is TGTGCCAGCAGTGATTCGTCCGGGAGTATGGTGTTTTTT. It specifies CASSDSSGSMVFF. The J gene is TRBJ2-2, the V gene TRBV2, with D perhaps TRBD2 (6 bases). The V end lost 3 bases, the J end lost 15 bases, and 17 bases lay between the germline ends. CDR1 SNHLY and CDR2 FYNNEI come from the germline V gene. There are 13 residues in the CDR3.